The entry below gives a single TCR beta chain sequence along with its context. What it binds is not known. For the second PCR, which ran for 7 to 11 cycles, a sample-barcoded 5' primer and a J-beta primer mix were used. MiXCR, run by TCRdb on the 5' RACE reads, gives a single entry per CDR3 protein. The repertoire holds 550,000 to 600,000 distinct CDR3 sequences, around half seen once, with 20% to 25% in the top ten. The J segment lost 3 bases and the V segment lost 7 bases, leaving 4 bases of the junction unmatched. This CDR3 has 14 amino acids. The germline V gene encodes CDR1 SGHTA and CDR2 FQGNSA. This record comes from a study of blood T cells in healthy people across ages. Study-wide findings and caveats: There was a strong correlation between TCR beta diversity and naive T cell percentage.

The sequence was obtained from an elderly man in good health. This chain links TRBV7-2 with TRBJ1-4; 8 nucleotides line up with TRBD1. Specimen: blood. CDR3 amino acids: CASTPGQANEKLFF. The DNA for the CDR3 is TGTGCCAGCACCCCGGGACAGGCTAATGAAAAACTGTTTTTT. Full variable domain (remainder filled in from reference TRBV7-2 and TRBJ1-4): GAGVSQSPSNKVTEKGKDVELRCDPISGHTALYWYRQSLGQGLEFLIYFQGNSAPDKSGLPSDRFSAERTGGSVSTLTIQRTQQEDSAVYLCASTPGQANEKLFFGSGTQLSVL.